This T cell receptor (beta chain) was observed in a study of blood T cell repertoires in COVID-19. The CDR3 has 16 amino acids. Losses at the gene ends were 3 bases for V and 2 bases for J; bases not matched to a gene: 2. Germline V gives CDR1 SGDLS, CDR2 YYNGEE. Using immunoSEQ multiplex PCR, the repertoire was profiled, and TCRdb retains in-frame clones only, with some absent. Of 50,000 or so clones listed, 75% to 80% were seen once; the top ten hold around a fifth. The chain is built from TRBV9 and TRBJ2-2; TRBD2 aligns across 12 bases. This TCR derives from a human donor with active or convalescent COVID-19. The donor label of this sample is uncertain. Sequencing was performed on peripheral blood. CDR3 sequence reads: CASSASGRANTGELFF. The CDR3, as DNA: TGTGCCAGCAGCGCTAGCGGGAGGGCCAACACCGGGGAGCTGTTTTTT. Filled out from reference TRBV9 and TRBJ2-2, the complete variable domain reads DSGVTQTPKHLITATGQRVTLRCSPRSGDLSVYWYQQSLDQGLQFLIQYYNGEERAKGNILERFSAQQFPDLHSELNLSSLELGDSALYFCASSASGRANTGELFFGEGSRLTVL.